The clone carrying this T cell receptor beta chain was counted ten times or more. This sample is part of a study of early T cells in non-severe SARS-CoV-2 infection. TCRdb processed the 5' RACE reads anew with MiXCR; each CDR3 protein has one entry. Of some 55,000 distinct CDR3 sequences in the sample, 10% to 15% were seen once. What was sequenced was whole blood. This receptor was identified in an adult who was a healthcare worker with PCR-confirmed SARS-CoV-2 infection or an uninfected control (not recorded which).

The CDR3, as DNA: TGTGCCACCAGCACTATCCTCCTAGCGGGAGCGAGCACAGATACGCAGTATTTT. Translated, it gives CATSTILLAGASTDTQYF. This rearrangement joins TRBV15 to TRBJ2-3; 10 bases are a match to TRBD2. Per germline, CDR1 LNHNV and CDR2 YYDKDF (reference sequence). This CDR3 comprises 18 residues. Trimming took 4 bases from V and 0 from J; bases not matched to a gene: 10.